Listed below are T cell receptor beta chains from one sample, sequenced in a study of a mutant IDH1 vaccine in newly diagnosed glioma. These receptors are not linked to any known antigen. The data were produced by immunoSEQ multiplex PCR, yet TCRdb's version contains in-frame clones alone and is incomplete. The sample includes tens of thousands of clones, roughly 74% seen only once; the top ten take about 4.9%. The specimen was PBMCs, collected from a glioma patient whose treatment included an IDH1 peptide vaccine. Source of these receptors: a man over 45 with glioma. The CDR3 runs from the conserved cysteine through the conserved F or W. The D gene is left open where the match is weak. Some rows have no size entry. The others give once, few or many, or a class for an expanded clone.

v_call: TRBV21-1
d_call: .
clone_size: .
j_call: TRBJ2-6
cdr3_nt: TGTGCCAGCAGCTTCGACTTCGGGACGGACTACCTAACCAACGTCCTGACTTTC
cdr3_aa: CASSFDFGTDYLTNVLTF

v_call: TRBV30
d_call: TRBD2
clone_size: .
j_call: TRBJ2-1
cdr3_nt: TGTGCCTGGAGTCTGACGGGACTAGCGAGAAATGAGCAGTTCTTC
cdr3_aa: CAWSLTGLARNEQFF

v_call: TRBV29-1
d_call: TRBD1
clone_size: .
j_call: TRBJ2-4
cdr3_nt: TGCAGCGTTGTCCCCAGGGGGACAGAAAACATTCAGTACTTC
cdr3_aa: CSVVPRGTENIQYF

v_call: TRBV29-1
d_call: .
clone_size: .
j_call: TRBJ1-1
cdr3_nt: TGCAGCGCCCTGCCCGGGGGTAAGACTGAAGCTTTCTTT
cdr3_aa: CSALPGGKTEAFF

v_call: TRBV27
d_call: TRBD1
clone_size: .
j_call: TRBJ2-1
cdr3_nt: TGTGCCAGCAGTTTCTTCTGGGACAGGGACAATGAGCAGTTCTTC
cdr3_aa: CASSFFWDRDNEQFF

v_call: TRBV28
d_call: TRBD2
clone_size: .
j_call: TRBJ2-4
cdr3_nt: TGTGCCATCCTAGCGGGGGGTCAAAACATTCAGTACTTC
cdr3_aa: CAILAGGQNIQYF

v_call: TRBV9
d_call: TRBD1
clone_size: .
j_call: TRBJ2-2
cdr3_nt: TGTGCCAGCAGCGTAGATTCTCTCGGGGCCAGGGGGCACACCGGGGAGCTGTTTTTT
cdr3_aa: CASSVDSLGARGHTGELFF

v_call: TRBV4-1
d_call: .
clone_size: .
j_call: TRBJ2-2
cdr3_nt: TGCGCCAGCAGCCATGACGCATCCACCGGGGAGCTGTTTTTT
cdr3_aa: CASSHDASTGELFF

v_call: TRBV5-1
d_call: TRBD1
clone_size: .
j_call: TRBJ1-4
cdr3_nt: TGCGCCAGCAGCATGGACAGGGGAGGTGGTGAAAAACTGTTTTTT
cdr3_aa: CASSMDRGGGEKLFF

v_call: TRBV5-6
d_call: .
clone_size: .
j_call: TRBJ2-7
cdr3_nt: TGTGCCAGCAGCTTGGGACAGACTTATTACGAGCAGTACTTC
cdr3_aa: CASSLGQTYYEQYF

v_call: TRBV5-1
d_call: .
clone_size: .
j_call: TRBJ1-3
cdr3_nt: TGCGCCAGCAGCGGCGGGACAATAACGTCTGGAAACACCATATATTTT
cdr3_aa: CASSGGTITSGNTIYF

v_call: TRBV18
d_call: .
clone_size: .
j_call: TRBJ1-2
cdr3_nt: TGTGCCAGCTCACCAGGGGTTCAGACGGGGAACTATGGCTACACCTTC
cdr3_aa: CASSPGVQTGNYGYTF

v_call: TRBV4-3
d_call: .
clone_size: .
j_call: TRBJ1-1
cdr3_nt: TGCGCCAGCAGCCGCCAGAGGACGGGGAACACTGAAGCTTTCTTT
cdr3_aa: CASSRQRTGNTEAFF

v_call: TRBV19
d_call: .
clone_size: .
j_call: TRBJ2-4
cdr3_nt: TGTGCCAGTAGTATAGCCCTAGCCAAAAACATTCAGTACTTC
cdr3_aa: CASSIALAKNIQYF

v_call: TRBV10-3
d_call: .
clone_size: .
j_call: TRBJ2-7
cdr3_nt: TGTGCCATCAGTGATAGGCTGGACAGCGGAGGCGAGCAGTACTTC
cdr3_aa: CAISDRLDSGGEQYF

v_call: TRBV4-1
d_call: TRBD1
clone_size: .
j_call: TRBJ1-1
cdr3_nt: TGCGCCAGCAGCCAGGGAGGGGGCCCTGTGACTGAAGCTTTCTTT
cdr3_aa: CASSQGGGPVTEAFF

v_call: TRBV27
d_call: .
clone_size: .
j_call: TRBJ1-5
cdr3_nt: TGTGCCAGCAGTTTAATTCGGGGGGCTTGGCCCCAGCATTTT
cdr3_aa: CASSLIRGAWPQHF

v_call: TRBV29-1
d_call: .
clone_size: .
j_call: TRBJ1-4
cdr3_nt: TGCAGCGTTGAAGGGAGACAGCTGGGGAATGAAAAACTGTTTTTT
cdr3_aa: CSVEGRQLGNEKLFF

v_call: TRBV25-1
d_call: .
clone_size: .
j_call: TRBJ2-6
cdr3_nt: TGTGCCGGCAGTCCCTCTGGGGCCAACGTCCTGACTTTC
cdr3_aa: CAGSPSGANVLTF

v_call: TRBV29-1
d_call: .
clone_size: .
j_call: TRBJ2-2
cdr3_nt: TGCAGCGCTCCTATCGCGAACACCGGGGAGCTGTTTTTT
cdr3_aa: CSAPIANTGELFF

v_call: TRBV30
d_call: .
clone_size: .
j_call: TRBJ2-5
cdr3_nt: TGTGCCTTAAATCTTGGACAGACCCTCCAAGAGACCCAGTACTTC
cdr3_aa: CALNLGQTLQETQYF

v_call: TRBV14
d_call: .
clone_size: .
j_call: TRBJ2-3
cdr3_nt: TGTGCCAGCAGCCCCCTCCGGGGCACAGATACGCAGTATTTT
cdr3_aa: CASSPLRGTDTQYF

v_call: TRBV28
d_call: TRBD1
clone_size: .
j_call: TRBJ2-5
cdr3_nt: TGTGCCAGCGGCATCGGACAGGGTCGCGAGACCCAGTACTTC
cdr3_aa: CASGIGQGRETQYF

v_call: TRBV9
d_call: .
clone_size: .
j_call: TRBJ2-3
cdr3_nt: TGTGCCAGCAGCGTCGGGCACCCAGACACAGATACGCAGTATTTT
cdr3_aa: CASSVGHPDTDTQYF

v_call: TRBV25-1
d_call: .
clone_size: .
j_call: TRBJ1-2
cdr3_nt: TGTGCCAGCAGTGAATTTACTAACTATGGCTACACCTTC
cdr3_aa: CASSEFTNYGYTF

v_call: TRBV6-1
d_call: .
clone_size: .
j_call: TRBJ1-1
cdr3_nt: TGTGCCAGCAGTGAAGCAGCGGGGGACACTGAAGCTTTCTTT
cdr3_aa: CASSEAAGDTEAFF

v_call: TRBV5-4
d_call: .
clone_size: .
j_call: TRBJ2-1
cdr3_nt: TGTGCCAGCAGTCGGGACCAAGCTGGGGGTGGGCAGTTCTTC
cdr3_aa: CASSRDQAGGGQFF

v_call: TRBV2
d_call: TRBD1
clone_size: .
j_call: TRBJ2-7
cdr3_nt: TGTGCCAGCAGTGATCCGGGACAGGCCGCCCTGGAGCAGTACTTC
cdr3_aa: CASSDPGQAALEQYF

v_call: TRBV7-9
d_call: .
clone_size: .
j_call: TRBJ2-3
cdr3_nt: TGTGCCAGCAGCTTAGTGGGTAGCACAGATACGCAGTATTTT
cdr3_aa: CASSLVGSTDTQYF

v_call: TRBV6-1
d_call: .
clone_size: .
j_call: TRBJ1-1
cdr3_nt: TGTGCCAGCAGTGCCGTATCGGGTGTCACTGAAGCTTTCTTT
cdr3_aa: CASSAVSGVTEAFF

v_call: TRBV5-1
d_call: .
clone_size: .
j_call: TRBJ2-7
cdr3_nt: TGCGCCAGCAGCTCCCGGTCAGGGAGCGACGAGCAGTACTTC
cdr3_aa: CASSSRSGSDEQYF

v_call: TRBV6-4
d_call: TRBD1
clone_size: .
j_call: TRBJ2-3
cdr3_nt: TGTGCCAGCAGCGTCGACAGGGAAAATACGCAGTATTTT
cdr3_aa: CASSVDRENTQYF

v_call: TRBV15
d_call: .
clone_size: .
j_call: TRBJ1-1
cdr3_nt: TGTGCCACCAGCAGCCGAGCGGGTTACACTGAAGCTTTCTTT
cdr3_aa: CATSSRAGYTEAFF

v_call: TRBV6-5
d_call: TRBD1
clone_size: .
j_call: TRBJ1-2
cdr3_nt: TGTGCCAGCAGGCAACAGGGGGAGCGTGGCTACACCTTC
cdr3_aa: CASRQQGERGYTF

v_call: TRBV19
d_call: .
clone_size: .
j_call: TRBJ1-2
cdr3_nt: TGTGCCAGTAGTATGGGGGACTTCAATGGCTACACCTTC
cdr3_aa: CASSMGDFNGYTF

v_call: TRBV7-2
d_call: TRBD1
clone_size: once
j_call: TRBJ1-5
cdr3_nt: TGTGCCAGCAAAGGGGGCGGGAATAGCAATCAGCCCCAGCATTTT
cdr3_aa: CASKGGGNSNQPQHF

v_call: TRBV9
d_call: TRBD1
clone_size: .
j_call: TRBJ2-1
cdr3_nt: TGTGCCAGCAGCGTAGCAGTAAGGGACAGTATGTTCTTC
cdr3_aa: CASSVAVRDSMFF

v_call: TRBV5-6
d_call: TRBD2
clone_size: .
j_call: TRBJ2-5
cdr3_nt: TGTGCCAGCAGCTGGAGGACTAGCGGGGGGTCCGAGACCCAGTACTTC
cdr3_aa: CASSWRTSGGSETQYF

v_call: TRBV7-2
d_call: TRBD1
clone_size: .
j_call: TRBJ1-5
cdr3_nt: TGTGCCAGCAGCTTGGTACAGGGGGATCAGCCCCAGCATTTT
cdr3_aa: CASSLVQGDQPQHF

v_call: TRBV2
d_call: .
clone_size: .
j_call: TRBJ2-3
cdr3_nt: TGTGCCAGCAGTGAACTTGGGTGGGGGGACGATACGCAGTATTTT
cdr3_aa: CASSELGWGDDTQYF